The TCR beta chain described here comes from a study of PD-L1 blockade in urothelial cancer. Study as a whole: About 90% of the 29 patients were males with bladder-origin urothelial cancer. Blood analysis occurred 3 weeks (second dose) and 6 weeks after treatment start. Blood-derived samples held a median roughly 140,000 T cells. Overall study findings and caveats: At 3 weeks on treatment, tumor-associated clones expanded more with durable benefit.

Concerning this clone itself: Its antigen remains unknown.

Generated by immunoSEQ multiplex PCR, the TCRdb table keeps only in-frame clones and is missing some. The table includes under 55,000 clones, approximately 91% detected once. Time point defined: pretreatment peripheral blood. The CDR3 runs to 16 residues. Germline V gene data show CDR1 as ENHRY and CDR2 as SYGVKD. The V gene lost 4 bases and the J gene lost 1 base, with 16 bases spanning the gap. The TCR comes from a donor at least 40 years old with urothelial cancer. The sample here was PBMCs, taken around atezolizumab (anti-PD-L1) treatment. The chain uses TRBV10-3 and TRBJ2-5; maybe TRBD2 (6 bases). The CDR3: CAISVSAGPPQETQYF. In DNA, the CDR3 is TGTGCCATCAGTGTATCAGCGGGCCCACCCCAAGAGACCCAGTACTTC.